This T cell receptor (beta chain) emerged from a study of blood T cell repertoires in COVID-19. Across the study: The samples span acute and convalescent COVID-19 from the United States, Italy and Spain. Sample material is recorded as cDNA or gDNA derived from T cells, B-cell-depleted T cells, or PBMCs.

The authors' processing: Amplifying reference gene primers gave estimates of nucleated cell counts. Profiling relied on immunoSEQ multiplex PCR, and the TCRdb table lists in-frame clones only, not all of them. V, J and clone size are taken as reported in that table, and D and trimming were inferred from the DNA itself. The table lists about 110,000 clones, approximately 81% of them singletons. In the case of this clone: Within the sample, other DNA sequences also encode this same CDR3.

CDR3 length equals 16 residues. J lost 8 bases, V lost 5 bases, and 8 bases had no gene match. Germline V gene data show CDR1 as MNHNY and CDR2 as SVGAGI (reference sequence). This chain links TRBV6-6 with TRBJ1-6; TRBD1 matches 11 bases. This TCR was sampled from a human donor in a cohort sampled during active COVID-19. Sequencing was done on a sample of peripheral blood. The CDR3 here is CASSLGTGGLDSPLHF. CDR3 nucleotides: TGTGCCAGCAGTCTCGGGACAGGGGGTCTGGATTCACCCCTCCACTTT.